The clone carrying this T cell receptor (beta chain) has a single count. The data were taken from a study of control samples from healthy donors and cancer patients. The data were produced by immunoSEQ multiplex PCR, yet TCRdb's version contains in-frame clones alone and is incomplete. The table shows about 120,000 clones, with about nine tenths occurring only once. Per germline, CDR1 SGHDT and CDR2 YYEEEE. The length of the CDR3 is 13 residues. The V and J ends lost 7 bases and 0 bases respectively, with 9 bases between them. The TCR originated in a man in his forties in good health. The V gene is TRBV5-6, the J gene TRBJ2-3, with D unresolved. The sequencing sample was made of blood. CDR3 nucleotide sequence: TGTGCCAGCTCACCGCAGAGCACAGATACGCAGTATTTT. Translation: CASSPQSTDTQYF.